This TCR beta chain stems from a study of shared clonotypes between healthy human individuals. For the study at large: Each donor's CD4 naive and CD4 memory cells filled three plates apiece, CD8 naive two, and CD8 memory one.

Study-level points and caveats: Generation probabilities of non-shared clonotypes were lower (relative to those shared by all four donors).

The assay used deep level. In the original analysis: ImmunoSEQ gave junction-only sequences without quality scores, so filtering differed. TCRdb keeps only in-frame clones here, not all; method: immunoSEQ multiplex PCR. V, J and clone size are taken as reported in that table, and D and trimming were inferred from the DNA itself. Here the sample spans approximately 2.5 million clones, 90% to 95% being singletons. CDR3 length: 16 residues. Germline loops: CDR1 LGHNT, CDR2 FRNRAP. Between the trimmed V and J ends, which lost 6 bases and 4 bases, there was a span of 21 bases. Details on this clone: Its target is not known.

This chain uses TRBV12-5 with TRBJ1-2; D unclear. This TCR derives from a man between 18 and 35 years old in good health. The sequenced sample consisted of naive CD4+ T cells sorted from blood. Subset noted: CD45RA+ positively selected. Here the CDR3 DNA reads TGTGCTAGTGGGGCTTCAGCTTGGACGGCTTCCTATGGCTACACCTTC. Encoded protein: CASGASAWTASYGYTF.